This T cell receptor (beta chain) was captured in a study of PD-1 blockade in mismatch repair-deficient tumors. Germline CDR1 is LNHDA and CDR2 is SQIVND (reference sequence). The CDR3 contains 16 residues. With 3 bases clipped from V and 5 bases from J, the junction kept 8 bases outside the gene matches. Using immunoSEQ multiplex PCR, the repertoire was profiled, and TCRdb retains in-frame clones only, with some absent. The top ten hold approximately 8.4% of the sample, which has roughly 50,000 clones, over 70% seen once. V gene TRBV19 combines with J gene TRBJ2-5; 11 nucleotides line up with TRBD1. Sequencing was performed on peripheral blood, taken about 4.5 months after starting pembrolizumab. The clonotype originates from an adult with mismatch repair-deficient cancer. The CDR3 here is CASSISGQGAHETQYF. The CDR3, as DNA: TGTGCCAGTAGTATCTCAGGACAGGGGGCCCATGAGACCCAGTACTTC.